These 15 T cell receptor beta chains came from one sample sequenced in a study of vaccination and CD4 T cells after COVID-19. Cultured CD4+ T cells had their DNA profiled by the Oncomine TCR Beta short-read assay. MiXCR, run by TCRdb on the PCR reads, gives a single entry per CDR3 protein. The repertoire holds 20,000 to 25,000 distinct CDR3 sequences, with 43% as singletons. No antigens are known for them. Treatment noted: roughly 10-day PBMC culture with coronavirus spike peptide pools or control peptides (ViraFEST assay). The sample comprised CD4+ T cells from blood, cultured in vitro. Receptors originate from a human donor who had recovered from COVID-19.

This clonotype was seen a handful of times. The J gene is TRBJ1-1, the V gene TRBV19, with 10 bases that match TRBD1. Germline V lookup: CDR1 LNHDA, CDR2 SQIVND (reference sequence). J gave up 3 bases and V 9 bases, and 16 bases lay outside the gene matches. The CDR3 spans 17 residues. The CDR3 loop reads CASLGTGDEKHYTEAFF. DNA of the CDR3: TGTGCCAGCCTCGGGACAGGGGACGAAAAACACTACACTGAAGCTTTCTTT.

This clonotype was found once. The chain joins TRBV7-3 to TRBJ2-6, with no clear D. CDR1 and CDR2 from the germline V gene are SGHTA and FQGTGA. This CDR3 has 16 residues. V lost 5 bases and J 0 bases, leaving 11 bases between the germline ends. This chain's CDR3 is CASSPGPLSGANVLTF. CDR3 sequence (DNA): TGTGCCAGCAGCCCAGGACCGCTCTCTGGGGCCAACGTCCTGACTTTC. The full variable domain, rest sourced from reference TRBV7-3 and TRBJ2-6, is GAGVSQTPSNKVTEKGKYVELRCDPISGHTALYWYRQSLGQGPEFLIYFQGTGAADDSGLPNDRFFAVRPEGSVSTLKIQRTERGDSAVYLCASSPGPLSGANVLTFGAGSRLTVL.

This clonotype was seen only once. The chain carries TRBV7-6 and TRBJ2-2; possibly TRBD1 or TRBD2 for D (6 bases each). Trimming pared 2 bases from V and 1 base from J, leaving 11 bases between. This CDR3 is built from 16 residues. Germline CDR1 reads SGHVS; CDR2 reads FNYEAQ. CDR3 loop: CASSLRGDVNTGELFF. CDR3 coding DNA: TGTGCCAGCAGCTTAAGGGGGGACGTGAACACCGGGGAGCTGTTTTTT.

This clonotype has only one observation. This rearrangement joins TRBV7-2 to TRBJ2-3; 10 bases fit TRBD1. The germline V gene encodes CDR1 SGHTA and CDR2 FQGNSA. Trimming removed 4 bases from V and 6 bases from J; junction bases left unmatched: 4. This CDR3 has 14 residues. In DNA form, the CDR3 reads TGTGCCAGCAGCTCGACAGGGGGCTTGGATACGCAGTATTTT. Its translation is CASSSTGGLDTQYF.

This clonotype has more than one count but fewer than ten. The chain links TRBV7-2 to TRBJ2-7, with 13 bases fitting TRBD2. V was pared by 4 bases and J by 4 bases, with 13 bases of the junction left unmatched. The CDR3 runs 18 residues. Germline loops: CDR1 SGHTA, CDR2 FQGNSA. This CDR3 is CASSSRAGGLAGLYEQYF. DNA for the CDR3: TGTGCCAGCAGCTCGCGGGCGGGGGGACTAGCGGGATTGTACGAGCAGTACTTC.

The chain carries TRBV19 and TRBJ2-7; TRBD2 matches 11 bases. Unmatched junction bases numbered 2, after V lost 6 bases and J lost 4 bases. Germline V gene data show CDR1 as LNHDA and CDR2 as SQIVND (reference sequence). The CDR3 length is 13 residues. The CDR3 bases are TGTGCCAGTAGAGCTAGCGGGAGGTACGAGCAGTACTTC. It encodes CASRASGRYEQYF.

The genes are TRBV7-9 and TRBJ2-7; maybe TRBD1 (6 bases). Germline-derived CDR1 and CDR2 are SEHNR and FQNEAQ (reference sequence). V shed 0 bases and J shed 6 bases, with 6 bases lying between them. CDR3 size: 12 residues. The CDR3 sequence is CASSLAGAEQYF. The CDR3 DNA sequence: TGTGCCAGCAGCTTAGCGGGGGCCGAGCAGTACTTC.

This chain joins TRBV5-4 and TRBJ2-3; 9 bases fit TRBD2. This CDR3 region has 15 residues. Germline CDR1 and CDR2: SGHNT and YYREEE (reference sequence). V gave up 4 bases and J gave up 3 bases; unmatched junction bases: 6. For the CDR3, the DNA is TGTGCCAGCAGCACGAAGGCGGGAGGGACAGATACGCAGTATTTT. It yields the protein CASSTKAGGTDTQYF.

The table lists this clonotype with a few counts. The chain combines TRBV4-1 with TRBJ1-2, with D uncertain. V shed 0 bases and J shed 4 bases, with 9 bases lying between them. Germline V gene lookup returns CDR1 MGHRA and CDR2 YSYEKL. This CDR3 spans 14 amino acids. The CDR3 here is CASSQDPTSYGYTF. The CDR3 coding sequence is TGCGCCAGCAGCCAAGATCCGACCAGCTATGGCTACACCTTC.

J is TRBJ2-1 and V is TRBV28; maybe TRBD2 (7 bases). The length of the CDR3 is 13 residues. Per germline, CDR1 MDHEN and CDR2 SYDVKM. V dropped 8 bases and J dropped 4 bases, with 12 bases sitting between them. Here the CDR3 DNA reads TGTGCCAGCTCCGGGGGGCATTACAATGAGCAGTTCTTC. This translates into CASSGGHYNEQFF.

The chain combines TRBV25-1 with TRBJ2-3, with 9 bases fitting TRBD1. This CDR3 is 14 amino acids long. The ends lost 8 bases at V and 0 bases at J; junction bases unmatched: 3. Per germline, CDR1 MGHDK and CDR2 SYGVNS. The CDR3 DNA is TGTGCCAGCGGAGACAGGGGGAGCACAGATACGCAGTATTTT. It codes for CASGDRGSTDTQYF.

This chain joins TRBV10-3 and TRBJ2-7, with D tentatively TRBD2 (6 bases). V gave up 5 bases and J gave up 1 base, with 15 bases separating them. Germline V gives CDR1 ENHRY, CDR2 SYGVKD. This CDR3 region has 15 residues. The CDR3 loop is CAISFSGDASYEQYF. The CDR3 nucleotides read TGTGCCATCAGTTTTTCGGGGGATGCGTCCTACGAGCAGTACTTC.

This clonotype was observed a handful of times. The chain carries TRBV7-3 and TRBJ1-1, with D possibly being TRBD1 (5 bases). The V end was cut by 0 bases, the J end by 1 base, with 9 bases between. CDR1 and CDR2 (germline): SGHTA, FQGTGA. The CDR3 sequence is 15 residues long. The chain's CDR3 is CASSLTSGPNTEAFF. The CDR3 bases are TGTGCCAGCAGCTTAACCTCGGGGCCGAACACTGAAGCTTTCTTT. Drawing the rest from reference TRBV7-3 and TRBJ1-1, the complete variable domain is GAGVSQTPSNKVTEKGKYVELRCDPISGHTALYWYRQSLGQGPEFLIYFQGTGAADDSGLPNDRFFAVRPEGSVSTLKIQRTERGDSAVYLCASSLTSGPNTEAFFGQGTRLTVV.

V gene TRBV4-2 combines with J gene TRBJ2-5, with 8 nucleotides matching TRBD1. The CDR3 is 16 amino acids. Germline CDR1 reads LGHNA; CDR2 reads YNFKEQ. V lost 0 bases and J lost 7; bases outside the gene matches: 10. CDR3 sequence: CASSQDGTGRSTTQYF. The CDR3 coding sequence is TGTGCCAGCAGCCAAGATGGGACAGGCCGTTCCACGACCCAGTACTTC.

The genes are TRBV7-9 and TRBJ1-2; no firm D call. This CDR3 region has 15 residues. V lost 5 bases and J lost 5, with 18 bases in between. The germline gives CDR1 SEHNR, CDR2 FQNEAQ (reference sequence). CDR3 protein: CASSPSNGVSYGYTF. In DNA, the CDR3 is TGTGCCAGCAGCCCCTCTAATGGGGTTTCGTATGGCTACACCTTC.